Below, 25 T cell receptor beta chains from the same sample are listed, as sequenced in a study of early T cells in non-severe SARS-CoV-2 infection. TCRdb passed the 5' RACE reads through MiXCR, listing each CDR3 protein once. Here the sample spans some 30,000 distinct CDR3 sequences, less than 6% being singletons. The sequencing used whole blood, collected at baseline. These receptors all stem from an adult who was a healthcare worker with PCR-confirmed SARS-CoV-2 infection or an uninfected control (not recorded which).

This clonotype was counted only a few times. This chain uses TRBV15 with TRBJ2-3; D could derive from TRBD1 or TRBD2 (5 bases each). CDR3 length equals 15 residues. CDR1 and CDR2 from the germline V gene are LNHNV and YYDKDF (reference sequence). V lost 0 bases and J lost 5, with 12 bases in between. The CDR3 loop reads CATSREGEREDTQYF. The CDR3 coding sequence is TGTGCCACCAGCAGAGAGGGGGAACGGGAAGATACGCAGTATTTT.

This clonotype was seen a handful of times. The chain is built from TRBV6-1 and TRBJ2-6, with 7 positions matching TRBD1. In germline, CDR1 is MNHNS, CDR2 SASEGT. Trimming cost V 6 bases and J 4 bases; bases outside gene matches: 3. The CDR3 runs 14 residues. The CDR3 nucleotides are TGTGCCAGCAGACAGGGGTCCGGGGCCAACGTCCTGACTTTC. Amino acids: CASRQGSGANVLTF.

This chain uses TRBV29-1 with TRBJ2-1, with 11 bases fitting TRBD2. The V gene's germline CDR1 is SQVTM and CDR2 ANQGSEA. After removal of 5 bases from V and 4 bases from J, the junction contained 7 bases not matched to a gene. CDR3 size: 15 residues. The DNA of the CDR3 is TGCAGCGTTTCCCCCGGGACTAGCGGTTACAATGAGCAGTTCTTC. This encodes CSVSPGTSGYNEQFF.

This clonotype occurred many times. V usage is TRBV29-1 and J usage is TRBJ2-3, with 9 bases lining up with TRBD1. From germline, CDR1 is SQVTM and CDR2 ANQGSEA. The CDR3 spans 13 residues. Trimming removed 3 bases from V and 6 bases from J; junction bases left unmatched: 4. CDR3 sequence reads: CSVDGQGFDTQYF. The DNA of the CDR3 is TGCAGCGTTGATGGACAGGGGTTCGATACGCAGTATTTT.

A word on this clonotype: The junction departs from the called germline gene at one end, perhaps through a read error. This chain connects TRBV5-1 to TRBJ2-7; D unresolved. The germline CDR1 and CDR2 sequences are SGHRS and YFSETQ. The CDR3 sequence is 12 residues long. The CDR3, as DNA: TGCGCCAACAGCTTGACGGGCGACGAGCAGTACTTC. Its translation is CANSLTGDEQYF. Looking up the rest from reference TRBV5-1 and TRBJ2-7 gives the full variable domain: KAGVTQTPRYLIKTRGQQVTLSCSPISGHRSVSWYQQTPGQGLQFLFEYFSETQRNKGNFPGRFSGRQFSNSRSEMNVSTLELGDSALYLCANSLTGDEQYFGPGTRLTVT.

This clonotype was detected ten times or more. The chain combines TRBV29-1 with TRBJ2-5, with D possibly being TRBD1 (5 bases). The length of the CDR3 is 8 residues. The germline CDR1 and CDR2 sequences are SQVTM and ANQGSEA. Between the trimmed V and J ends, which lost 6 bases and 13 bases, there was a span of 9 bases. Here the CDR3 DNA reads TGCAGCGTCGACAGTCTGTACTTC. As protein: CSVDSLYF. The variable domain in full, completed from reference TRBV29-1 and TRBJ2-5, reads SAVISQKPSRDICQRGTSLTIQCQVDSQVTMMFWYRQQPGQSLTLIATANQGSEATYESGFVIDKFPISRPNLTFSTLTVSNMSPEDSSIYLCSVDSLYFGPGTRLLVL.

Many counts were recorded for this clonotype. This chain connects TRBV10-1 to TRBJ2-7, with D unclear. Germline CDR1 is WNHNN and CDR2 is SYGVQD (reference sequence). The V end was cut by 4 bases, the J end by 4 bases, with 11 bases between. The CDR3 contains 13 residues. DNA of the CDR3: TGCGCCAGCAGTGTGGGGTCCCGATACGAGCAGTACTTC. Its translation is CASSVGSRYEQYF.

This clonotype was counted many times. The gene calls are TRBV7-9 and TRBJ1-1; possibly TRBD1 for D (6 bases). The V end was cut by 6 bases, the J end by 5 bases, with 13 bases between. The CDR3 has 13 amino acids. Germline-derived CDR1 and CDR2 are SEHNR and FQNEAQ (reference sequence). In nucleotides, the CDR3 is TGTGCCAGCAGGGGGGCAGGGCGGACTGAAGCTTTCTTT. Its protein product is CASRGAGRTEAFF.

The V call is TRBV6-5, the J call TRBJ1-4; D is unresolved. From germline, CDR1 is MNHEY and CDR2 SVGAGI. The CDR3 has 13 amino acids. The V end lost 5 bases, the J end lost 6 bases, and 10 bases lay between the germline ends. The CDR3 bases are TGTGCCAGCAGTAATCCGCATGATGAAAAACTGTTTTTT. Translation: CASSNPHDEKLFF.

This clonotype was seen ten or more times. This chain uses TRBV6-5 with TRBJ2-1, with D perhaps being TRBD1 or TRBD2 (6 bases each). The CDR3 is made up of 15 amino acids. Trimming took off 2 bases at V and 2 bases at J, with 10 bases between the two ends. Germline V gene sequence: CDR1 MNHEY, CDR2 SVGAGI. CDR3 region: CASSYPGATYNEQFF. As DNA, the CDR3 is TGTGCCAGCAGTTACCCGGGGGCCACCTACAATGAGCAGTTCTTC.

This clonotype was seen a few times. The rearrangement links TRBV7-2 to TRBJ2-4, with no clear D. Germline lookup yields CDR1 SGHTA and CDR2 FQGNSA. V lost 5 bases and J lost 1, with 9 bases in between. CDR3 length: 14 amino acids. The CDR3 coding sequence is TGTGCCAGCAGCACCCGAAAGGCCAAAAACATTCAGTACTTC. Translated, it gives CASSTRKAKNIQYF.

Concerning this clonotype: One end of the junction is discordant with germline, which a read error may explain. This sequence joins TRBV10-3 and TRBJ2-1, with TRBD2 as a possible D gene (5 bases). The CDR3 covers 17 residues. Looked up from germline, CDR1 is ENHRY and CDR2 is SYGVKD. CDR3 bases: TGTGCCATCAGTGCCATTGGGTTGGGAGTGTCCTCCAATGAGCAGTTCTTC. The encoded protein is CAISAIGLGVSSNEQFF.

This clonotype was recorded only once. A single base separates this from a much larger clone, so it may be a read error. The chain links TRBV30 to TRBJ2-7, with D perhaps given as TRBD1 or TRBD2 (5 bases each). Trimming left V 4 bases short and J 4 bases short, with 14 bases between. Germline lookup yields CDR1 GTSNPN and CDR2 SVGIG (reference sequence). CDR3 length: 13 amino acids. The CDR3 bases are TGTGCCTGGATGGGCAGGGACGATTACGAGCAGTACTTC. As protein: CAWMGRDDYEQYF. The variable domain in full, with the rest retrieved from reference TRBV30 and TRBJ2-7, is SQTIHQWPATLVQPVGSPLSLECTVEGTSNPNLYWYRQAAGRGLQLLFYSVGIGQISSEVPQNLSASRPQDRQFILSSKKLLLSDSGFYLCAWMGRDDYEQYFGPGTRLTVT.

This chain uses TRBV27 with TRBJ2-7; D is perhaps TRBD1 (5 bases). CDR1 and CDR2 from the germline V gene are MNHEY and SMNVEV (reference sequence). V lost 6 bases to trimming and J lost 0 bases, with 18 bases between them. This CDR3 spans 16 amino acids. The CDR3 nucleotides are TGTGCCAGCAGACGAAGCGCGGCCGACAGCTCCTACGAGCAGTACTTC. It is translated as CASRRSAADSSYEQYF.

This clonotype was picked up many times. The chain carries TRBV20-1 and TRBJ1-3; D is unresolved. The CDR3 is made up of 12 amino acids. From germline, CDR1 is DFQATT and CDR2 SNEGSKA (reference sequence). V lost 0 bases, J lost 7 bases, and 7 bases lay in between. CDR3 DNA sequence: TGCAGTGCTAGAGAGAAAGGGAACACCATATATTTT. As protein: CSAREKGNTIYF.

This clonotype was detected many times. V and J are TRBV6-1 and TRBJ2-7; D is perhaps TRBD2 (6 bases). Looked up from germline, CDR1 is MNHNS and CDR2 is SASEGT. V lost 5 bases and J lost 3, with 11 bases in between. The CDR3 totals 13 residues. The CDR3 DNA is TGTGCCAGCAGTCGGGACTCTATCTACGAGCAGTACTTC. Translated, it gives CASSRDSIYEQYF.

This clonotype showed up many times. The chain links TRBV4-3 to TRBJ2-2, with D maybe TRBD1 (6 bases). From germline, CDR1 is LGHNA and CDR2 YSLEER. The V and J ends lost 0 bases and 5 bases respectively, with 7 bases between them. This CDR3 has 14 amino acids. CDR3 residues: CASSQEGGTGELFF. CDR3 nucleotide sequence: TGCGCCAGCAGCCAAGAAGGGGGAACCGGGGAGCTGTTTTTT.

This clonotype was seen more than once but under ten times. The rearrangement joins TRBV7-9 to TRBJ2-1, with TRBD2 as a possible D gene (5 bases). This CDR3 comprises 13 residues. V was shortened by 1 base and J by 9 bases, with 10 bases between the two germline ends. CDR1 and CDR2 from the germline V gene are SEHNR and FQNEAQ (reference sequence). CDR3 coding DNA: TGTGCCAGCAGCTTAGTGGGAGAGGTTGAGCAGTTCTTC. Amino acid sequence: CASSLVGEVEQFF.

In its sample, this clonotype was seen many times. The V call is TRBV24-1, the J call TRBJ2-3; D is undetermined. CDR1 is KGHDR and CDR2 is SFDVKD in the germline V gene. This CDR3 contains 11 residues. The germline V and J ends were trimmed by 9 bases and 2 bases, with 5 bases remaining between them. The DNA for the CDR3 is TGTGCCACCGGGGACACAGATACGCAGTATTTT. This gives the protein CATGDTDTQYF.

This clonotype was detected ten times or more. The chain joins TRBV9 to TRBJ1-4, with a possible D match to TRBD1 (5 bases). V gave up 0 bases and J gave up 8 bases, with 14 bases separating them. Germline V gene lookup returns CDR1 SGDLS and CDR2 YYNGEE. The CDR3 runs to 15 residues. Here the CDR3 DNA reads TGTGCCAGCAGCGTAGACGAGGGGATTGGCGAAAAACTGTTTTTT. Translation: CASSVDEGIGEKLFF.

With respect to this clonotype: At one of its ends the junction is not consistent with the germline gene, which may arise from a read error. V gene TRBV7-9 combines with J gene TRBJ1-3; D is unclear. This CDR3 has 14 residues. Germline lookup yields CDR1 SEHNR and CDR2 FQNEAQ (reference sequence). CDR3 in amino acids: CACSLAWRGNTIYF. DNA for the CDR3: TGTGCCTGCAGCTTAGCGTGGAGGGGAAACACCATATATTTT.

This clonotype was seen many times. The chain carries TRBV24-1 and TRBJ2-5; D may be TRBD1 or TRBD2 (6 bases each). Between the trimmed V and J ends, which lost 9 bases and 1 base, there was a span of 17 bases. The CDR3 spans 15 residues. Germline-derived CDR1 and CDR2 are KGHDR and SFDVKD. CDR3 sequence reads: CATAPGDTSQETQYF. The CDR3 bases are TGTGCCACCGCCCCGGGGGACACCTCCCAAGAGACCCAGTACTTC.

The sample holds many counts of this clonotype. This chain connects TRBV12-3 or TRBV12-4 to TRBJ2-6; D remains ambiguous. This CDR3 is 15 amino acids long. Trimming pared 5 bases from V and 0 bases from J, leaving 8 bases between. The DNA of the CDR3 is TGTGCCAGCAGTCGCGATTCCTCTGGGGCCAACGTCCTGACTTTC. Protein: CASSRDSSGANVLTF.

The sample holds many counts of this clonotype. The V and J genes are TRBV4-2 and TRBJ1-3; TRBD1 aligns across 8 bases. The V and J ends lost 4 bases and 0 bases, in that order; junction bases with no gene match: 2. This CDR3 spans 15 amino acids. Germline loops: CDR1 LGHNA, CDR2 YNFKEQ. The CDR3 coding sequence is TGTGCCAGCAGCCCGGACAGGGTCTCTGGAAACACCATATATTTT. The encoded protein is CASSPDRVSGNTIYF.

This clonotype was seen at least ten times. The chain has TRBV20-1 and TRBJ1-5, with D unresolved. With 3 bases removed from V and 0 bases from J, the gap between germline ends came to 6 bases. The germline CDR1 and CDR2 sequences are DFQATT and SNEGSKA (reference sequence). The CDR3 spans 13 residues. CDR3 sequence reads: CSARQYSNQPQHF. In DNA form, the CDR3 reads TGCAGTGCTAGGCAGTATAGCAATCAGCCCCAGCATTTT.